The following is a T cell receptor (beta chain) sequence with its context. Its cognate antigen has yet to be identified. No base quality information exists; no much larger clone differs at one position. The collaborating institutions used their own protocols to collect whole blood in K2EDTA tubes. Collaborator samples were shipped for TCRbeta analysis as frozen whole blood, isolated PBMCs, or DNA extracted from either sample type. V and J are trimmed by 6 bases and 7 bases, and the gene matches miss 7 bases of the junction. Reading the germline V gene (reference sequence) gives CDR1 SEHNR and CDR2 FQNEAQ. The CDR3, cysteine through phenylalanine, is 13 amino acids long. Just the 39-base CDR3 DNA is kept, in frame starting at base 1. TCRbeta CDR3 regions were amplified from genomic DNA by means of the immunoSEQ Assay, a bias-controlled multiplex PCR. On the authors' methods: Within the assay, amplification of reference gene primers was used to estimate how many nucleated cells each sample contained. To quantify the absolute abundance of each unique TCRbeta CDR3 rearrangement, sequence reads were collapsed and filtered. Productive Simpson clonality was computed per sample as the square root of Simpson's diversity index over productive rearrangements. The table comes from immuneACCESS by way of TCRdb, which keeps in-frame sequences with V and J called. Part of the clones is missing from these tables; in studies checked, under half for an unresolved V gene and the rest for unknown reasons. V and J calls and clone size are those listed in that table; D and trimming were worked out from the DNA. The sample yields 100,000 to 150,000 clones; over 75% were counted once. 10% to 15% of the sample lies in the top ten.

The data are from a study of blood T cell repertoires in COVID-19 (dated by TCRdb to the early 2020s). Turning to the overall study: Collaborator samples came from the United States, Italy and Spain and covered acute and convalescent phases of COVID-19. The material from the prospective study consisted of cDNA or gDNA derived from T cells, B-cell-depleted T cells, or PBMCs. Deeply sampled blood TCRbeta repertoires from subjects exposed to, actively infected with, or recovered from COVID-19 were included in the dataset. A freely available public database, intended as a resource for researchers studying the immune response to SARS-CoV-2, is where the repertoires were released. The samples were drawn from two sources: the first 160 participants of the ongoing ImmuneRACE study, and some 1,300 subjects contributed by 6 global collaborators. Nearly every sample came with metadata listing a de-identified subject ID, COVID-19 status, age in years and sex. Where available, HLA class I and class II types were taken from metadata supplied by the sample provider and were not determined by assay-based typing. Results the study describes overall, beyond this receptor: The amount of clinical and demographic metadata varied by source and participant and was provided uncurated.

The rearrangement combines TRBV7-9 with TRBJ1-2; TRBD1 fits 8 bases in the junction. The specimen was peripheral blood. The sequence was obtained from a man aged 60 to 69 with acute or convalescent COVID-19. Here is the DNA: TGTGCCAGCAGGGAGGACAGGGCCGGTGGCTACACCTTC. It specifies CASREDRAGGYTF. Outside the CDR3, residues come from the reference TRBV7-9 and TRBJ1-2 proteins, so the full variable domain is: DTGVSQNPRHKITKRGQNVTFRCDPISEHNRLYWYRQTLGQGPEFLTYFQNEAQLEKSRLLSDRFSAERPKGSFSTLEIQRTEQGDSAMYLCASREDRAGGYTFGSGTRLTVV.